The clone carrying this TCR beta chain was observed a few times. Its antigen is not known. This CDR3 region has 13 residues. CDR1 is MNHEY, CDR2 SMNVEV, per germline (reference sequence). Trimming removed 5 bases from V and 7 bases from J; junction bases left unmatched: 6. This sample was included in a study of cytomegalovirus exposure and HLA in healthy donors. Study-level points and caveats: Investigators reported 164 TCR beta chains as tied to cytomegalovirus. In an earlier analysis, productive rearrangement rates for most beta V segments clustered near 87% or 30%.

PCR involved 60 Vbeta and 13 Jbeta primers. Method: immunoSEQ multiplex PCR; TCRdb's copy keeps in-frame clones and lacks some. The sample gives 140,000 to 150,000 clones, roughly 65% of which show up once; about 4.7% is in the top ten. The sequencing input was PBMCs. This clonotype was sampled from a man aged 55 to 69 in good health and CMV-seronegative. V is TRBV27 and J is TRBJ1-2; 8 bases align to TRBD1. The CDR3 coding sequence is TGTGCCAGCAGTACGGGACAGGTACCTGGCTACACCTTC. This encodes CASSTGQVPGYTF.